Presented here are 28 T cell receptor beta chains from one specimen sequenced in a study of T-cell memory formation after mild COVID-19. TCRdb fed the 5' RACE reads into MiXCR, producing one record per CDR3 protein. The sample shows about 200,000 distinct CDR3 sequences, roughly 10% of them seen only once. Sequencing used PBMCs or a T cell subset sorted from them (not recorded which). Source of these receptors: a man aged 18 to 29 who had mild COVID-19 (a few samples of this study predate the infection). Cell type and time point are not known.

This chain joins TRBV20-1 and TRBJ1-4, with D tentatively TRBD1 (6 bases). The CDR3 spans 11 residues. Germline lookup yields CDR1 DFQATT and CDR2 SNEGSKA (reference sequence). Trimming stripped 8 bases from V and 14 bases from J, with 18 bases between. The CDR3 is CSLTRPTGLFF. DNA for the CDR3: TGCAGTTTGACAAGACCAACAGGGCTGTTTTTT.

This clonotype occurred a few times. CDR3 loop: CSAREGGLRETQYF. The CDR3 DNA follows: TGCAGTGCTAGAGAAGGGGGTTTGAGGGAGACCCAGTACTTC. The chain couples TRBV20-1 to TRBJ2-5; the D gene is possibly TRBD1 (6 bases). Germline assignment: CDR1 DFQATT and CDR2 SNEGSKA (reference sequence). The CDR3 sequence is 14 residues long. V was cut by 0 bases and J by 5 bases, with 13 bases left in between.

This chain joins TRBV9 and TRBJ2-3; D might be TRBD1 or TRBD2, each matching 5 bases. V was pared by 3 bases and J by 6 bases, with 11 bases between. CDR3 length equals 13 residues. The germline gives CDR1 SGDLS, CDR2 YYNGEE. The CDR3 here is CASSGGMRDTQYF. The CDR3 nucleotides are TGTGCCAGCAGCGGGGGGATGAGGGATACGCAGTATTTT.

This clonotype was seen ten or more times. The chain combines TRBV18 with TRBJ2-7; 7 nucleotides match TRBD1. CDR1 KGHSH and CDR2 LQKENI come from the germline V gene. J lost 4 bases, V lost 3 bases, and 12 bases had no gene match. The length of the CDR3 is 16 residues. CDR3 sequence: CASSPAGTGALYEQYV. CDR3 bases: TGTGCCAGCTCACCCGCCGGAACAGGGGCCTTGTACGAGCAGTACGTC.

The chain employs TRBV3-1 and TRBJ2-7; TRBD1 agrees at 9 bases. This CDR3 is 14 amino acids long. From germline, CDR1 is LGHDT and CDR2 YNNKEL (reference sequence). V was clipped by 10 bases and J by 5 bases; unmatched bases: 12. The CDR3 is CATKARDRDNEQYF. CDR3 nucleotides: TGTGCCACCAAAGCGAGGGACAGGGACAACGAGCAGTACTTC.

The CDR3 region is CSAARAGALTYEQYF. CDR3 DNA: TGCAGTGCTGCTAGAGCCGGGGCGCTCACCTACGAGCAGTACTTC. The V gene is TRBV20-1, the J gene TRBJ2-7; the D gene could be TRBD1 or TRBD2 (5 bases each). The CDR3 is 15 amino acids. The germline V gene encodes CDR1 DFQATT and CDR2 SNEGSKA (reference sequence). Trimming stripped 5 bases from V and 2 bases from J, with 19 bases between.

The J gene is TRBJ2-3, the V gene TRBV10-3, with D perhaps being TRBD1 or TRBD2 (6 bases each). This CDR3 has 14 amino acids. Germline V lookup: CDR1 ENHRY, CDR2 SYGVKD. V was cut by 4 bases and J by 2 bases, with 10 bases left in between. CDR3 in DNA: TGTGCCATCAGTGGGGGGGCCTTCACAGATACGCAGTATTTT. Its translation is CAISGGAFTDTQYF.

This chain links TRBV20-1 with TRBJ2-5; 8 nucleotides agree with TRBD2. This CDR3 region has 14 residues. Germline V gene sequence: CDR1 DFQATT, CDR2 SNEGSKA (reference sequence). J was trimmed by 7 bases and V by 3 bases; bases with no gene match: 10. In DNA form, the CDR3 reads TGCAGTGCTAGTCCCGGACTAGCATTAGGGACCCAGTACTTC. Protein product: CSASPGLALGTQYF.

The V gene is TRBV7-8, the J gene TRBJ2-3; maybe TRBD1 (7 bases). Trimming took 5 bases from V and 5 from J, leaving 20 bases between them. CDR1 is SGHVS and CDR2 is FQNEAQ in the germline V gene. The CDR3 extends over 16 amino acids. CDR3: CASSPRLDPGGDTQYF. The CDR3, as DNA: TGTGCCAGCAGCCCCAGACTAGACCCAGGGGGAGATACGCAGTATTTT.

This clonotype was detected a few times. The V call is TRBV10-2, the J call TRBJ1-5; the match to TRBD1 covers 9 bases. Germline V CDR1 and CDR2: WSHSY, SAAADI. The CDR3 runs 16 residues. Losses at the gene ends were 3 bases for V and 7 bases for J; bases not matched to a gene: 10. The CDR3 bases are TGCGCCAGCAGTGATTCGGGACAGGGCGAATTCCAGCCCCAGCATTTT. This gives the protein CASSDSGQGEFQPQHF.

This clonotype was seen more than once but under ten times. The gene calls are TRBV5-1 and TRBJ1-1; a weak D match, TRBD1 (5 bases). Germline V gene data show CDR1 as SGHRS and CDR2 as YFSETQ. CDR3 size: 14 residues. Trimming pared 0 bases from V and 6 bases from J, leaving 12 bases between. The CDR3 DNA is TGCGCCAGCAGCTTGGATGGGGCGACGGCTGAAGCTTTCTTT. It encodes CASSLDGATAEAFF.

This clonotype was seen repeatedly, ten times or more. V usage is TRBV5-1 and J usage is TRBJ2-5; D gene uncertain. This CDR3 contains 13 residues. The V end was cut by 2 bases, the J end by 0 bases, with 5 bases between. Germline CDR1 and CDR2: SGHRS and YFSETQ. In nucleotides, the CDR3 is TGCGCCAGCAGCTTAGGAAACCAAGAGACCCAGTACTTC. This translates into CASSLGNQETQYF. The full variable domain, completed using reference TRBV5-1 and TRBJ2-5, is KAGVTQTPRYLIKTRGQQVTLSCSPISGHRSVSWYQQTPGQGLQFLFEYFSETQRNKGNFPGRFSGRQFSNSRSEMNVSTLELGDSALYLCASSLGNQETQYFGPGTRLLVL.

V gene TRBV7-9 combines with J gene TRBJ1-1, with 7 nucleotides matching TRBD1. Per the germline V gene, CDR1 is SEHNR and CDR2 is FQNEAQ (reference sequence). The CDR3 runs to 16 residues. Unmatched junction bases numbered 14, after V lost 3 bases and J lost 7 bases. The CDR3 DNA reads as TGTGCCAGCAGCTTTCCTCTGGGTCCAGGGGGAGATGAAGCTTTCTTT. It specifies CASSFPLGPGGDEAFF.

The genes are TRBV12-3 or TRBV12-4 and TRBJ2-7, with 11 bases matching TRBD1. This CDR3 spans 15 amino acids. J lost 4 bases, V lost 7 bases, and 9 bases had no gene match. CDR3 coding DNA: TGTGCCAGCACGGGAGCGGGACAGGGGGGTTACGAGCAGTACTTC. This encodes CASTGAGQGGYEQYF.

This rearrangement joins TRBV21-1 to TRBJ2-1. TRBV21-1 is described as a pseudogene. The CDR3 is 13 amino acids. This CDR3 reads CASSRRAFNEQFF. The CDR3 nucleotides are TGTGCCAGCAGCCGCCGCGCTTTTAATGAGCAGTTCTTC.

The V and J genes are TRBV12-3 or TRBV12-4 and TRBJ1-2, with TRBD1 matching 8 bases. Trimming took 4 bases from V and 4 from J; bases not matched to a gene: 5. There are 14 residues in the CDR3. In DNA form, the CDR3 reads TGTGCCAGCAGTTGGGGACAGGAGCCCTATGGCTACACCTTC. Translation gives CASSWGQEPYGYTF.

The sample holds many counts of this clonotype. This rearrangement joins TRBV5-1 to TRBJ2-7, with 7 positions matching TRBD1. Trimming at V came to 4 bases and at J to 0 bases, leaving 10 bases not matched to a gene. The CDR3 contains 16 residues. The V gene's germline CDR1 is SGHRS and CDR2 YFSETQ. The chain's CDR3 is CASSRGPGQTSYEQYF. CDR3 nucleotide sequence: TGCGCCAGCAGCCGGGGCCCGGGACAGACCTCCTACGAGCAGTACTTC.

This clonotype has more than one count but fewer than ten. V is TRBV6-6 and J is TRBJ2-1; the match to TRBD2 covers 11 bases. This CDR3 is built from 17 residues. Germline assignment: CDR1 MNHNY and CDR2 SVGAGI (reference sequence). V lost 1 base and J lost 4; bases outside the gene matches: 6. Here the CDR3 reads CASSYWPLAGGYNEQFF. As DNA, the CDR3 is TGTGCCAGCAGTTACTGGCCTCTAGCGGGGGGTTACAATGAGCAGTTCTTC.

The chain couples TRBV4-2 to TRBJ2-2; no clear D. This CDR3 has 16 amino acids. Germline assignment: CDR1 LGHNA and CDR2 YNFKEQ. The V end was cut by 1 base, the J end by 7 bases, with 16 bases between. In DNA form, the CDR3 reads TGTGCCAGCAGCCAAGGTGCGGCCCCTCGGCACGGGGAGCTGTTTTTT. This gives the protein CASSQGAAPRHGELFF.

This rearrangement joins TRBV24-1 to TRBJ1-1, with 9 nucleotides matching TRBD1. The length of the CDR3 is 19 residues. The junction had 16 bases not matched to a gene; V was cut back by 5 bases and J by 1 base. Germline lookup yields CDR1 KGHDR and CDR2 SFDVKD. CDR3 sequence reads: CATSAIWGQGNLQNTEAFF. CDR3 in DNA: TGTGCCACCAGTGCGATTTGGGGACAGGGAAATCTACAGAACACTGAAGCTTTCTTT.

The rearrangement joins TRBV2 to TRBJ1-3; no clear D gene. The CDR3 runs to 16 residues. Germline CDR1 SNHLY, CDR2 FYNNEI. Trimming removed 2 bases at V and 0 bases at J, with 11 bases between. The CDR3 protein is CASSEFPASSGNTIYF. The CDR3 nucleotides read TGTGCCAGCAGTGAATTCCCCGCCAGCTCTGGAAACACCATATATTTT.

The CDR3 region is CASSPDGTGYGYTF. As DNA, the CDR3 is TGTGCCAGCAGCCCCGACGGGACAGGCTATGGCTACACCTTC. This chain joins TRBV5-5 and TRBJ1-2, with 8 bases lining up with TRBD1. The V gene end was trimmed by 4 bases and the J gene end by 4 bases; junction bases not matched to a gene: 6. The CDR3 totals 14 residues. CDR1 is SGHKS, CDR2 YYEKEE, per germline (reference sequence).

This chain links TRBV5-5 with TRBJ2-2; 13 bases line up with TRBD2. Germline V gives CDR1 SGHKS, CDR2 YYEKEE (reference sequence). The CDR3 totals 17 residues. Germline trimming cut 1 base from V and 6 bases from J; bases unmatched to any gene: 6. This CDR3 is CASSLRLAGGDPGELFF. For the CDR3, the DNA is TGTGCCAGCAGCTTGAGACTAGCGGGGGGTGATCCCGGGGAGCTGTTTTTT.

This clonotype was seen only a few times. The chain joins TRBV5-1 to TRBJ1-1; D ambiguous. From germline, CDR1 is SGHRS and CDR2 YFSETQ. V was pared by 4 bases and J by 0 bases, with 13 bases between. The CDR3 runs to 15 residues. CDR3 sequence: CASSPEVRMNTEAFF. The CDR3 nucleotides read TGCGCCAGCAGCCCGGAGGTCCGGATGAACACTGAAGCTTTCTTT.

This clonotype was counted at least ten times. The chain joins TRBV7-2 to TRBJ2-7, with TRBD1 matching over 10 bases. Germline CDR1 reads SGHTA; CDR2 reads FQGNSA. V was clipped by 5 bases and J by 4 bases; unmatched bases: 5. The CDR3 contains 14 residues. The CDR3 nucleotides read TGTGCCAGCAGCGCGGGACAGGGGCGTTACGAGCAGTACTTC. It codes for CASSAGQGRYEQYF.

The rearrangement links TRBV6-5 to TRBJ2-1; maybe TRBD2 (7 bases). In germline, CDR1 is MNHEY, CDR2 SVGAGI. The CDR3 has 13 amino acids. V lost 2 bases and J lost 15, with 17 bases in between. CDR3 DNA: TGTGCCAGCAGTTACACGGGGGGCCGGGTAAGGTTCTTC. Its translation: CASSYTGGRVRFF.

This clonotype was counted between two and nine times. This chain uses TRBV20-1 with TRBJ2-7; D is possibly TRBD2 (5 bases). V was pared by 4 bases and J by 6 bases, with 16 bases between. The CDR3 has 13 amino acids. CDR1 is DFQATT, CDR2 SNEGSKA, per germline (reference sequence). The CDR3 DNA sequence: TGCAGTGCTATCGGACTGGCTGGAACCGAGCAGTACGTC. This gives the protein CSAIGLAGTEQYV.

The CDR3 sequence is CASSLLPSTGNTEAFF. CDR3 in DNA: TGTGCCAGCAGCTTACTCCCCTCAACTGGGAACACTGAAGCTTTCTTT. The chain has TRBV5-5 and TRBJ1-1; unclear D gene. The germline V gene encodes CDR1 SGHKS and CDR2 YYEKEE (reference sequence). The CDR3 has 16 amino acids. The ends were cut back, 2 bases at V and 1 base at J, with 15 bases in the middle.